This TCR beta chain was sequenced for a study of post-analysis software for immune sequencing data. Germline-derived CDR1 and CDR2 are SGHTA and FQGTGA. Trimming removed 4 bases from V and 12 bases from J; junction bases left unmatched: 5. The CDR3 sequence is 12 residues long. Whole-study findings and limits: Controls showed lower frequencies than patients for several TRBV segments, and TRBV5-6, TRBV5-1 and TRBV20-1 were among these.

Prepared TCR beta cDNA libraries contained unique molecular identifiers. With 1 to 10 million T cells as the source, approximately 450,000 cDNA molecules resulted. TCRdb itself ran the PCR reads through MiXCR, one entry per CDR3 protein. Among around 250,000 distinct CDR3 sequences listed, 35% to 45% were seen once. This clonotype was picked up many times. What it binds is not known. V gene TRBV7-3 combines with J gene TRBJ2-1, with 8 bases aligning to TRBD2. Input material: blood. This clonotype was sampled from a girl aged 10 to 17 with multiple sclerosis. CDR3 bases: TGTGCCAGCAGCTCCCGGGGGGGTGTGCAGTTCTTC. This gives the protein CASSSRGGVQFF.